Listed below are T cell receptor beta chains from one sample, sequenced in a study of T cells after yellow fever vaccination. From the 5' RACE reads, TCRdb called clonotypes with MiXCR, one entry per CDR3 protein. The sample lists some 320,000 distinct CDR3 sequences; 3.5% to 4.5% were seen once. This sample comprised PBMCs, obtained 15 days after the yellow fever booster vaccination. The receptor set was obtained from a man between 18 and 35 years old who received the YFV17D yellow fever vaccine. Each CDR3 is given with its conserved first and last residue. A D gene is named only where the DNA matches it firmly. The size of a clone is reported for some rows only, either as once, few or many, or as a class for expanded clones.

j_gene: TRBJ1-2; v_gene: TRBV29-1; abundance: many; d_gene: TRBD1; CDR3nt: TGCAGCGTTGGTACAGGGGATTACTGGGGCTACACCTTC; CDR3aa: CSVGTGDYWGYTF
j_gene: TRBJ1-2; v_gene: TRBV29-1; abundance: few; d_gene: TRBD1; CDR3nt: TGCAGCGCTCAGGGGGGACTTAACTATGGCTACACCTTC; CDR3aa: CSAQGGLNYGYTF
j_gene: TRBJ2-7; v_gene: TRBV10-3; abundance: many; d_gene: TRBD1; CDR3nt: TGTGCCACGCAAGGACAGGGGCCCTACGAGCAGTACTTC; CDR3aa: CATQGQGPYEQYF
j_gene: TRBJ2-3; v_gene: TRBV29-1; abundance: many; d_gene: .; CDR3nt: TGCAGCGTTGAAGATTTGGGCCTCACCCAACCGCAGTATTTT; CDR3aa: CSVEDLGLTQPQYF
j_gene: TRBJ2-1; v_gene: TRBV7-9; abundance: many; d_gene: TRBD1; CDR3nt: TGTGCCAGCAGCTTTCAACAGGGGGACGGCAGGGAATACAATGAGCAGTTCTTC; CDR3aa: CASSFQQGDGREYNEQFF
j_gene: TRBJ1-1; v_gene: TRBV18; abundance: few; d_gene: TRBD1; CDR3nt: TGTGCCAGCTCACCGGGGACAGTTTTCATGAACACTGAAGCTTTCTTT; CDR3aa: CASSPGTVFMNTEAFF
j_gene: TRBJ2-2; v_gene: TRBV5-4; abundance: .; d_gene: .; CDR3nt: TGTGCCAGCAGCTTGTCTAGTGGGGGGCGTACCGGGGAGCTGTTTTTT; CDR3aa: CASSLSSGGRTGELFF
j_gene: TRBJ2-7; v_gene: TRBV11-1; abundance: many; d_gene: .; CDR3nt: TGTGCCAGCAGCCGGGACCGCTACGAGCAGTACTTC; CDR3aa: CASSRDRYEQYF
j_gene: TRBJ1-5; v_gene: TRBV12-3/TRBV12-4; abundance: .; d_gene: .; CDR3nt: TGTGCCAGCAGTTTAGCCCCCGGTCAAAATCAGCCCCAGCATTTT; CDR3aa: CASSLAPGQNQPQHF
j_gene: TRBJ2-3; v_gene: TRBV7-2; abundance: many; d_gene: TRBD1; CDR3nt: TGTGCCAGCAGCCCTGACAGGGCGTATACGCAGTATTTT; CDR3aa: CASSPDRAYTQYF
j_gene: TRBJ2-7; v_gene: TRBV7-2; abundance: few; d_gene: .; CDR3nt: TGTGCCAGCAGCTTATCCGGGACGAAATACGAGCAGTACTTC; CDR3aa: CASSLSGTKYEQYF